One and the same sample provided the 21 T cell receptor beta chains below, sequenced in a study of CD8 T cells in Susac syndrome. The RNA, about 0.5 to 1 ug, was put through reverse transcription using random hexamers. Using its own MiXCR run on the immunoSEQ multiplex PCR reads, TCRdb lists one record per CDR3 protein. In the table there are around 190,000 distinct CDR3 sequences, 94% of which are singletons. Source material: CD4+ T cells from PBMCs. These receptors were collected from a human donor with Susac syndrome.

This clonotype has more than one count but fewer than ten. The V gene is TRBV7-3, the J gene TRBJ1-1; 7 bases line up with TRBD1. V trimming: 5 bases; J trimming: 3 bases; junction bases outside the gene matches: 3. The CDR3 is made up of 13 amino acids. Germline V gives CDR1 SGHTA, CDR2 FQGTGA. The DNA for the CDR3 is TGTGCCAGCAGCAAAGACAGGGACACTGAAGCTTTCTTT. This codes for CASSKDRDTEAFF.

The CDR3 DNA is TGCAGTGCTAGTATGTCGGCAGGGAGGACAGATACGCAGTATTTT. Amino acid sequence: CSASMSAGRTDTQYF. The V gene is TRBV20-1, the J gene TRBJ2-3; TRBD2 might be the D (6 bases). Germline V CDR1 and CDR2: DFQATT, SNEGSKA (reference sequence). Trimming pared 3 bases from V and 3 bases from J, leaving 16 bases between. The CDR3 consists of 15 residues.

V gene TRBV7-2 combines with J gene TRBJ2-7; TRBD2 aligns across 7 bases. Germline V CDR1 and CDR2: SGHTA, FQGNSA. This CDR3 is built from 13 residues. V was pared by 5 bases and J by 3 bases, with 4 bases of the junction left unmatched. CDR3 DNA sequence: TGTGCCAGCAGCCGGGGGGACCGCTACGAGCAGTACTTC. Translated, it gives CASSRGDRYEQYF. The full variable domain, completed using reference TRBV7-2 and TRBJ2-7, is GAGVSQSPSNKVTEKGKDVELRCDPISGHTALYWYRQSLGQGLEFLIYFQGNSAPDKSGLPSDRFSAERTGGSVSTLTIQRTQQEDSAVYLCASSRGDRYEQYFGPGTRLTVT.

CDR3: CASSGGQIYEQYF. CDR3 DNA: TGCGCCAGCAGCGGGGGACAGATATACGAGCAGTACTTC. The V and J genes are TRBV5-1 and TRBJ2-7; 7 bases line up with TRBD1. This CDR3 region has 13 residues. CDR1 and CDR2 (germline): SGHRS, YFSETQ. V lost 4 bases and J lost 4; bases outside the gene matches: 5.

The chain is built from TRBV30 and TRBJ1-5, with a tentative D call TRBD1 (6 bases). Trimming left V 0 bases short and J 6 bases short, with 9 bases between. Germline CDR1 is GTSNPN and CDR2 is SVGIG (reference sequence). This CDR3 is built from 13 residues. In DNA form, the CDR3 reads TGTGCCTGGAGTGTACAAGGGGGTCAGCCCCAGCATTTT. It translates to CAWSVQGGQPQHF. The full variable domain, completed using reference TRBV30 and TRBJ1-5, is SQTIHQWPATLVQPVGSPLSLECTVEGTSNPNLYWYRQAAGRGLQLLFYSVGIGQISSEVPQNLSASRPQDRQFILSSKKLLLSDSGFYLCAWSVQGGQPQHFGDGTRLSIL.

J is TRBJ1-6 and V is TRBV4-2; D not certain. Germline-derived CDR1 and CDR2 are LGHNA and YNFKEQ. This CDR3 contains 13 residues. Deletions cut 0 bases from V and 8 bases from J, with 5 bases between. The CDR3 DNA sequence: TGTGCCAGCAGCCAAGAAGGATATTCACCCCTCCACTTT. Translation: CASSQEGYSPLHF.

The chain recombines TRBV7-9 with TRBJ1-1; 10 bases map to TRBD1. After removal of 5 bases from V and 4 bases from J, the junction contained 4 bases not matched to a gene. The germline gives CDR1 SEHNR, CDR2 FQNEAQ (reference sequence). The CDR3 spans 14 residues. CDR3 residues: CASSERQGATEAFF. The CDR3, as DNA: TGTGCCAGCAGCGAACGACAGGGGGCCACTGAAGCTTTCTTT.

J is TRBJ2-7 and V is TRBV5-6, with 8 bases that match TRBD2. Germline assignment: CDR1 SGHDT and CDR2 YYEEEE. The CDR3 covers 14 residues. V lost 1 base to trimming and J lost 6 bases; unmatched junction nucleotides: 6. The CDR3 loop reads CASSLRAGAREQYF. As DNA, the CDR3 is TGTGCCAGCAGCTTGCGAGCGGGGGCCCGCGAGCAGTACTTC.

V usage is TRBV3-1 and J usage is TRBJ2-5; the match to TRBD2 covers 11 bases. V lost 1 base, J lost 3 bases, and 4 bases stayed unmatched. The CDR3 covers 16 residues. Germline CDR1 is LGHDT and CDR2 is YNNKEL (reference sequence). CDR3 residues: CASSQGVAGGEETQYF. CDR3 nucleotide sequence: TGTGCCAGCAGCCAAGGGGTAGCGGGGGGGGAAGAGACCCAGTACTTC.

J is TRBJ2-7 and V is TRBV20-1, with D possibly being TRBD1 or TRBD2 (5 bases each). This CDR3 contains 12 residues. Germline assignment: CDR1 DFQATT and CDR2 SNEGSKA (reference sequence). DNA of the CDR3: TGCAGCGGGGCAAACCGGCTGGGAGAGCAGTACTTC. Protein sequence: CSGANRLGEQYF.

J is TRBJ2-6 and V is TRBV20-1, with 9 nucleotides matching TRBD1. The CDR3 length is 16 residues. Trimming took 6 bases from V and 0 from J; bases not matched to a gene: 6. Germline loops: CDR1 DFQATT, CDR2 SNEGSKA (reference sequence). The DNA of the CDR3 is TGCAGTGCCCAACAGGGGGCGTACTCTGGGGCCAACGTCCTGACTTTC. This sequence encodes CSAQQGAYSGANVLTF.

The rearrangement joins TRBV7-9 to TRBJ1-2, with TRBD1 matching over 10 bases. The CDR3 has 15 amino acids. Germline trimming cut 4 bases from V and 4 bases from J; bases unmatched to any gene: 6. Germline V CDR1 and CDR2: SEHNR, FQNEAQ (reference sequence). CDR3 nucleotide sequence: TGTGCCAGCAGCTCTGGGACAGGGGCGACCTATGGCTACACCTTC. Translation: CASSSGTGATYGYTF.

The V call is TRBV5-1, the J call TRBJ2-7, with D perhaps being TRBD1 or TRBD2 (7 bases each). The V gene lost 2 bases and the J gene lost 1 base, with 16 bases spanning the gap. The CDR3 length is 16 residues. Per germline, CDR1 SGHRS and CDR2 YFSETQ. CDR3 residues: CASSFQGGAKSYEQYF. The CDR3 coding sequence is TGCGCCAGCAGCTTCCAGGGGGGGGCTAAATCCTACGAGCAGTACTTC. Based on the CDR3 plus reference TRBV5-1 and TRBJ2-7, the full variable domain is KAGVTQTPRYLIKTRGQQVTLSCSPISGHRSVSWYQQTPGQGLQFLFEYFSETQRNKGNFPGRFSGRQFSNSRSEMNVSTLELGDSALYLCASSFQGGAKSYEQYFGPGTRLTVT.

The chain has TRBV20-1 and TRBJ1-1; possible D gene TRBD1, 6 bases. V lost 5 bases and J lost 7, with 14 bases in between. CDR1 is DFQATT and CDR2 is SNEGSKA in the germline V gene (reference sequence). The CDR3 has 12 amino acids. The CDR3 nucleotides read TGCAGTGCTCCGGACAGTTTACATGAAGCTTTCTTT. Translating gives CSAPDSLHEAFF.

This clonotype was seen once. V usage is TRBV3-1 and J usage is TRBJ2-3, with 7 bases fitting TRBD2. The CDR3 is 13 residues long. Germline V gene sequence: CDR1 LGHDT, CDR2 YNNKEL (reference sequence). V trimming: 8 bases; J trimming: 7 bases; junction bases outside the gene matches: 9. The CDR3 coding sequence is TGTGCCAGCGAGCAAGCGGGGCTCAATACGCAGTATTTT. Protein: CASEQAGLNTQYF.

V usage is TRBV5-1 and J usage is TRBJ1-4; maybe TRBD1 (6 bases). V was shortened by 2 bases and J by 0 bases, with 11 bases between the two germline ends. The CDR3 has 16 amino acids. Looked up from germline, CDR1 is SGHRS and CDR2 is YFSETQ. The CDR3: CASSFGGGATNEKLFF. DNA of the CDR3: TGCGCCAGCAGCTTCGGGGGGGGCGCAACTAATGAAAAACTGTTTTTT.

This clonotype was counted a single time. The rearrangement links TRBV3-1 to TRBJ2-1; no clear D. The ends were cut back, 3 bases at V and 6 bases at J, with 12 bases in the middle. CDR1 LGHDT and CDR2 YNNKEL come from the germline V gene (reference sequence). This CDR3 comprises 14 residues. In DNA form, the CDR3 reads TGTGCCAGCAGCCATTTGGGCCACGGCAATGAGCAGTTCTTC. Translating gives CASSHLGHGNEQFF.

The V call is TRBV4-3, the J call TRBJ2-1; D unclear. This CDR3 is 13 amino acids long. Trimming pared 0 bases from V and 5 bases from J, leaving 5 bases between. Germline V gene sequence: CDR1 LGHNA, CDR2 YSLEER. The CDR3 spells CASSQDQDNEQFF. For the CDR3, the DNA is TGCGCCAGCAGCCAAGATCAAGACAATGAGCAGTTCTTC.

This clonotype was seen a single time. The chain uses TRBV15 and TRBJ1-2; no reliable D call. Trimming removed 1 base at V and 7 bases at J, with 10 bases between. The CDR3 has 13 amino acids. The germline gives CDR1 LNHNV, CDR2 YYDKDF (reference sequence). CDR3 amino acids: CATSRVRTSGYTF. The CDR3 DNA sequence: TGTGCCACCAGCAGAGTAAGGACTAGTGGCTACACCTTC.

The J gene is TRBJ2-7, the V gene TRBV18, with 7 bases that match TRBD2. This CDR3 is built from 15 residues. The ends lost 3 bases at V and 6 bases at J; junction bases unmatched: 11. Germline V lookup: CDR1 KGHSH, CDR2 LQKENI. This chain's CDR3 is CASSPPGGSQGEQYF. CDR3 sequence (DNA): TGTGCCAGCTCACCCCCCGGGGGGTCGCAGGGCGAGCAGTACTTC.

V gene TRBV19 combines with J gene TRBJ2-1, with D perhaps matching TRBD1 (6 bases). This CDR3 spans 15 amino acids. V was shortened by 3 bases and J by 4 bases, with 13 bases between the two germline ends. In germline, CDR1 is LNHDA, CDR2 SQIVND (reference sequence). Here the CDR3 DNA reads TGTGCCAGTAGTATTGGGGGCGCGTATTACAATGAGCAGTTCTTC. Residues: CASSIGGAYYNEQFF.